This TCR beta chain was documented in a study of shared clonotypes between healthy human individuals. Study context: Three men and a couple of women, aged 18 to 49, were donors. There were three CD4 naive, three CD4 memory, two CD8 naive and one CD8 memory plates per donor.

Trimming shortened V by 2 bases and J by 3 bases, and 8 bases separated the two germline ends. The germline CDR1 and CDR2 sequences are SGHRS and YFSETQ. CDR3 length: 13 residues. Over several immunoSEQ plates, each subset's genomic DNA was distributed in even portions. The authors loaded about 200 ng DNA, around 32,000 T cell genomes, into sorted-subset replicate PCRs. Sequencing used immunoSEQ multiplex PCR; TCRdb keeps in-frame clones, though not all of them. The sample holds around 700,000 clones; around 74% are singletons and the top ten take 1.7%. The V gene is TRBV5-1, the J gene TRBJ2-5; D possibly corresponds to TRBD1 (5 bases). The TCR comes from a woman aged 30 to 39 in good health. Sequencing input: memory CD4+ T cells sorted from blood. Described subset: CD45RA-negative fraction. The CDR3 DNA reads TGCGCCAGCAGCTTTGCCAGGGAAGAGACCCAGTACTTC. Its protein product is CASSFAREETQYF.